This record looks at one T cell receptor beta chain sequence and its context. Its antigen is not identified. The sample is drawn from a study of siplizumab effects on memory and regulatory T cells. Assays covered 95,000 to 100,000 TCR templates per sample. TCRdb keeps only in-frame clones here, not all; method: immunoSEQ multiplex PCR. The sample yields around 83,000 clones, 90% seen once. V lost 6 bases to trimming and J lost 3 bases; unmatched junction nucleotides: 5. Germline CDR1 and CDR2: SNHLY and FYNNEI. This CDR3 spans 13 amino acids. Regarding the study as a whole: Unstimulated subsets contained matches for only a minor fraction of alloreactive clones. The suppressive capacity of proliferating Tregs from siplizumab cultures remained unconfirmed. A major contribution to the alloresponse seemed to be made by naive T cells, which seemed more diverse than memory cells.

The sequence came from a human donor in good health. Sequenced material: CD4+ T cells sorted from blood. This chain connects TRBV2 to TRBJ2-7; 7 bases line up with TRBD1. CDR3 sequence reads: CASSRQGGYEQYF. CDR3 bases: TGTGCCAGCAGCAGACAGGGTGGCTACGAGCAGTACTTC.